The clone carrying this T cell receptor beta chain was counted between two and nine times. What it binds is unknown. The CDR3 covers 13 residues. The V gene lost 6 bases and the J gene lost 5 bases, with 14 bases spanning the gap. The entry originates in a study of CD4 T cells in relation to SARS-CoV-2 and coronaviruses. Assay: immunoSEQ multiplex PCR; the TCRdb copy retains only in-frame clones and omits some. The sample carries about 43,000 clones, over 70% recorded once. The sequenced sample was naive CD4+ T cells from PBMCs, cultured in vitro. As to subset: naive CD4+ T cells isolated by negative enrichment. This TCR was sampled from an adult with COVID-19. The chain employs TRBV12-3 or TRBV12-4 and TRBJ2-7; D may be TRBD2 (6 bases). The CDR3 bases are TGTGCCAGCAGGCCAGCGGGTTCAAACGAGCAGTACTTC. Encoded protein: CASRPAGSNEQYF.